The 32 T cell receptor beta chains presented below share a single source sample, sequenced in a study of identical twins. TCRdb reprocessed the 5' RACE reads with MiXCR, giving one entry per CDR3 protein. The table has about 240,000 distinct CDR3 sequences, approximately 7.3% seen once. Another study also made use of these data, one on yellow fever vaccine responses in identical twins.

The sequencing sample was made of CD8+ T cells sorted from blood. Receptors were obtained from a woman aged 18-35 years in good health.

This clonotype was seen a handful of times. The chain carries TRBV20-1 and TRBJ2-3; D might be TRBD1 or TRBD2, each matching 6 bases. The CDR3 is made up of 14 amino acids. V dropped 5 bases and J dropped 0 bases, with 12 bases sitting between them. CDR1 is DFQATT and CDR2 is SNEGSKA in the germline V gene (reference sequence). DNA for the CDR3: TGCAGTGCTGATACAGGGACTAGCACAGATACGCAGTATTTT. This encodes CSADTGTSTDTQYF.

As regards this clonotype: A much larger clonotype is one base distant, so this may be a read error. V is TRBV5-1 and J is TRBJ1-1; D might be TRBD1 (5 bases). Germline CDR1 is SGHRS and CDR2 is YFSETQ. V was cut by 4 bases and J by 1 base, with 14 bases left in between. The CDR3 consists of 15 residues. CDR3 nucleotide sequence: TGCGCCAGCAGCCGCTCAGACAGTTCGAACACTGAAGCTTTCTTT. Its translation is CASSRSDSSNTEAFF.

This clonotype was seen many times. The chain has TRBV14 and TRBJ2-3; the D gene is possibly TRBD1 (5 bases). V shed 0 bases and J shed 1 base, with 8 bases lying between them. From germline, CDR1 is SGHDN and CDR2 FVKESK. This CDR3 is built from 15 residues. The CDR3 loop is CASSQDDSRTDTQYF. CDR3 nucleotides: TGTGCCAGCAGCCAAGATGACAGCCGCACAGATACGCAGTATTTT.

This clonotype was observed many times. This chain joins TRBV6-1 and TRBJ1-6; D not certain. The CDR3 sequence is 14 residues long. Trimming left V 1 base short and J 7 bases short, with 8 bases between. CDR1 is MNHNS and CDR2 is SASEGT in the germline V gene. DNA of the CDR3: TGTGCCAGCAGTGAAGGTTTCGAGAATTCACCCCTCCACTTT. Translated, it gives CASSEGFENSPLHF.

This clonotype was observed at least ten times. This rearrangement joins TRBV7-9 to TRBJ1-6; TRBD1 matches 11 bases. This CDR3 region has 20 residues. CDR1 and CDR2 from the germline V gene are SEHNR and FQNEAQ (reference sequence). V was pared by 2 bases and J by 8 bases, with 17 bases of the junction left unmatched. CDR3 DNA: TGTGCCAGCAGCTTAATGGTCTGGGGACAGGGGGTTATGGTTCATTCACCCCTCCACTTT. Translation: CASSLMVWGQGVMVHSPLHF.

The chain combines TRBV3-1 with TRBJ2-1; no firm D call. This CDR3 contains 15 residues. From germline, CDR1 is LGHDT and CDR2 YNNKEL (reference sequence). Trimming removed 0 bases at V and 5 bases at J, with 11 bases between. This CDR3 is CASSQEPSFDNEQFF. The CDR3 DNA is TGTGCCAGCAGCCAAGAACCGTCCTTCGACAATGAGCAGTTCTTC.

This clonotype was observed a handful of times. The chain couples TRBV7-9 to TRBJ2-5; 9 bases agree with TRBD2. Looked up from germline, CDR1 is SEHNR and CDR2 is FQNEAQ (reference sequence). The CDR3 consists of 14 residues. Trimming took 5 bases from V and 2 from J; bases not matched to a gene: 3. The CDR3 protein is CASSRTSAQETQYF. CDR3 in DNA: TGTGCCAGCAGCCGGACTAGCGCTCAAGAGACCCAGTACTTC.

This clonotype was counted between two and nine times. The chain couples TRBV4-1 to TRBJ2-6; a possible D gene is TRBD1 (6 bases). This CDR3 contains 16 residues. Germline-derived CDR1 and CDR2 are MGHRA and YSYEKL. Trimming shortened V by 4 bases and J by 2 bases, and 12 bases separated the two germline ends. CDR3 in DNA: TGCGCCAGCAGCCCCGAGACAGGTGCTGGGGCCAACGTCCTGACTTTC. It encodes CASSPETGAGANVLTF.

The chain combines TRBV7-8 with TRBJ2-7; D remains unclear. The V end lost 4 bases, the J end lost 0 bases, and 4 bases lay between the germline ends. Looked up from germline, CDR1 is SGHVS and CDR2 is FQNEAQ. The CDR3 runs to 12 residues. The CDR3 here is CASSSASYEQYF. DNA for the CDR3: TGTGCCAGCAGCTCTGCCTCCTACGAGCAGTACTTC.

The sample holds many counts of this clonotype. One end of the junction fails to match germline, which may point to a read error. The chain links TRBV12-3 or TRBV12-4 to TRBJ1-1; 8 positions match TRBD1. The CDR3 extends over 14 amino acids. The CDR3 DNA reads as TGTGCCAGCAGCTTAGGACAGGGAGAGGATGAAGCTTTCTTT. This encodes CASSLGQGEDEAFF.

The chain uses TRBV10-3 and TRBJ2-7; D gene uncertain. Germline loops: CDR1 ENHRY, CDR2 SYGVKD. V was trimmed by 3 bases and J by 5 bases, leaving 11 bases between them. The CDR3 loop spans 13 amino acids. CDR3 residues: CAISDGQDHEQYV. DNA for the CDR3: TGTGCCATCAGTGATGGCCAGGATCACGAGCAGTACGTC.

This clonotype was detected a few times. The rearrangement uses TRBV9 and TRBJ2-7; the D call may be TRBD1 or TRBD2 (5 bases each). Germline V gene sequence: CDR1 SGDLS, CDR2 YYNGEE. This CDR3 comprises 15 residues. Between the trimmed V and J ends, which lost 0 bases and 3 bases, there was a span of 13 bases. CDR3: CASSVGSGRGYEQYF. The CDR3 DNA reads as TGTGCCAGCAGCGTAGGGTCAGGGAGAGGCTACGAGCAGTACTTC.

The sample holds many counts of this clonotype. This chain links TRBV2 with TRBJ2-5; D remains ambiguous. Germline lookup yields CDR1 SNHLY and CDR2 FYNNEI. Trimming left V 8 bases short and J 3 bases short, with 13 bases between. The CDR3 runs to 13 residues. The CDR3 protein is CASYPGPKETQYF. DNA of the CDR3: TGTGCCAGCTACCCGGGCCCAAAAGAGACCCAGTACTTC.

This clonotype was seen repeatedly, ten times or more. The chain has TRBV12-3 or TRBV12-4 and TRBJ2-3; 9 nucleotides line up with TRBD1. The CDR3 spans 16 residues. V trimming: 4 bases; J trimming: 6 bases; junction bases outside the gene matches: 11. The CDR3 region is CASSSGTGWEKDTQYF. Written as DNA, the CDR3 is TGTGCCAGCAGTTCCGGGACAGGGTGGGAGAAGGATACGCAGTATTTT.

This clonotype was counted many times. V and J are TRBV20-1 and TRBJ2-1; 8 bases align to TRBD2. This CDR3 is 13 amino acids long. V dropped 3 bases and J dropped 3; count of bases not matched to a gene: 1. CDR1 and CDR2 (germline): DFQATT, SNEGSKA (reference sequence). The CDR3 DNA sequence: TGCAGTGCTAGCGGGAGGGACTACAATGAGCAGTTCTTC. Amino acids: CSASGRDYNEQFF.

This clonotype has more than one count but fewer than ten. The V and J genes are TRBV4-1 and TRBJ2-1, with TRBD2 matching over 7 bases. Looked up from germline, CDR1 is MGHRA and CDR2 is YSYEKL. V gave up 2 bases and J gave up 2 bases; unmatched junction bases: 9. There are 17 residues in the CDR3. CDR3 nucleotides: TGCGCCAGCAGCCAATCTTTTACGGGAGGTACCTACAATGAGCAGTTCTTC. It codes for CASSQSFTGGTYNEQFF.

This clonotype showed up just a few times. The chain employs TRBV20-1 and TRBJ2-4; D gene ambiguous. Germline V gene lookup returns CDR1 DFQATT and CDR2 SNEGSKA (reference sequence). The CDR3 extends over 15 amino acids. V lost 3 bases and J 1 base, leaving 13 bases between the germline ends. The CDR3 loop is CSARRPPGAKNIQYF. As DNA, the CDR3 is TGCAGTGCTAGGAGGCCGCCCGGGGCCAAAAACATTCAGTACTTC.

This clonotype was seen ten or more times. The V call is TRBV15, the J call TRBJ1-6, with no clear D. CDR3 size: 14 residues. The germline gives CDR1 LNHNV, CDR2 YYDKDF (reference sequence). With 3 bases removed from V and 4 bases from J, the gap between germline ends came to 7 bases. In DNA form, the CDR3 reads TGTGCCACCAGCAGCACACGTTATAATTCACCCCTCCACTTT. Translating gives CATSSTRYNSPLHF.

The CDR3 region is CASSLRGGTSTDTQYF. In nucleotides, the CDR3 is TGCGCCAGCAGCCTCCGGGGAGGGACTAGCACAGATACGCAGTATTTT. This chain uses TRBV4-1 with TRBJ2-3, with 7 positions matching TRBD2. The CDR3 is made up of 16 amino acids. Germline V gene data show CDR1 as MGHRA and CDR2 as YSYEKL. V gave up 4 bases and J gave up 0 bases; unmatched junction bases: 7.

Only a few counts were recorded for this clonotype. DNA of the CDR3: TGTGCCAGCAGTACAGGGACTCCTACTGGGACCGGGGAGCTGTTTTTT. This sequence encodes CASSTGTPTGTGELFF. The chain joins TRBV27 to TRBJ2-2; D tentatively fits TRBD1 or TRBD2 (6 bases each). The CDR3 is 16 amino acids. Trimming shortened V by 5 bases and J by 5 bases, and 18 bases separated the two germline ends. CDR1 MNHEY and CDR2 SMNVEV come from the germline V gene (reference sequence).

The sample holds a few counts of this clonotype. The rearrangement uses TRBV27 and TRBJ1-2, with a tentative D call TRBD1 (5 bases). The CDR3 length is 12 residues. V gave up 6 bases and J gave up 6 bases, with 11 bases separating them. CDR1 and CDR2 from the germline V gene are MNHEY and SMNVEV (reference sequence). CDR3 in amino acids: CASRRDGDGYTF. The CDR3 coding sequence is TGTGCCAGCAGGCGGGACGGGGATGGCTACACCTTC.

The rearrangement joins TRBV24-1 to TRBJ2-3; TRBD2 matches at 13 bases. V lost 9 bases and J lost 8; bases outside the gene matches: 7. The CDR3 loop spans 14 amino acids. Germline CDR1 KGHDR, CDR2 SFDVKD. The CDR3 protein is CATSTSGRARTQYF. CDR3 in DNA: TGTGCCACCTCCACTAGCGGGAGGGCACGTACGCAGTATTTT.

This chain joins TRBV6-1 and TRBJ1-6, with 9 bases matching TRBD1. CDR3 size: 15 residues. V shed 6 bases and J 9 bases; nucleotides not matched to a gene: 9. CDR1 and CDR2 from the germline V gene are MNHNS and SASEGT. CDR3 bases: TGTGCCAGCAGCGGGACAGGGTCATGGAGTTCACCCCTCCACTTT. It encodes CASSGTGSWSSPLHF.

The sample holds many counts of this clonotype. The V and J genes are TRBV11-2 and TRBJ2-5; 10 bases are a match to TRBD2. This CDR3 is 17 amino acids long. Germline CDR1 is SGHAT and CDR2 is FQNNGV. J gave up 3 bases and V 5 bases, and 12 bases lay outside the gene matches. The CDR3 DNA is TGTGCCAGCAGCATATACCCCCTAGCGGGGGAGAAAGAGACCCAGTACTTC. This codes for CASSIYPLAGEKETQYF.

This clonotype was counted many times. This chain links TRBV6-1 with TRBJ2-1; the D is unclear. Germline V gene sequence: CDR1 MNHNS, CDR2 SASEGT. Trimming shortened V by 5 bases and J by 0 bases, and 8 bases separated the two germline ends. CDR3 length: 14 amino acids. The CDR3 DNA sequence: TGTGCCAGCAGTCCATGGGGCTCCTACAATGAGCAGTTCTTC. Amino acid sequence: CASSPWGSYNEQFF.

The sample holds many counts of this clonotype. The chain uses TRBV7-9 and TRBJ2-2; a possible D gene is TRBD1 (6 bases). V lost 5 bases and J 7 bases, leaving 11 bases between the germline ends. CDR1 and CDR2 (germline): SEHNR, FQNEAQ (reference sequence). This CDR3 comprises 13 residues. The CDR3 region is CASSNRVGGELFF. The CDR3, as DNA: TGTGCCAGCAGCAACAGGGTTGGCGGGGAGCTGTTTTTT.

This chain's CDR3 is CASSLGGDASPNSPLHF. Written as DNA, the CDR3 is TGTGCCAGCAGCCTCGGAGGGGACGCATCGCCCAATTCACCCCTCCACTTT. The chain uses TRBV5-6 and TRBJ1-6; perhaps TRBD1 as D (5 bases). The CDR3 is 17 amino acids. V was shortened by 4 bases and J by 7 bases, with 21 bases between the two germline ends. The germline CDR1 and CDR2 sequences are SGHDT and YYEEEE.

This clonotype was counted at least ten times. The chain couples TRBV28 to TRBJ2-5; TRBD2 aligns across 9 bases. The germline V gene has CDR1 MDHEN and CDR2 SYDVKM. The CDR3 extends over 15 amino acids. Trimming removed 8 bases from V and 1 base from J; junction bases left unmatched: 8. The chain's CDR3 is CASSRRGGVQETQYF. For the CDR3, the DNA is TGTGCCAGCTCTCGTCGCGGGGGGGTCCAAGAGACCCAGTACTTC.

The CDR3 sequence: CASSLRGRRSETQYF. The CDR3 nucleotides are TGCGCCAGCAGCTTGAGGGGACGGCGGTCGGAGACCCAGTACTTC. The chain is built from TRBV5-1 and TRBJ2-5, with D possibly being TRBD1 or TRBD2 (5 bases each). The length of the CDR3 is 15 residues. Germline CDR1 SGHRS, CDR2 YFSETQ. V was trimmed by 1 base and J by 5 bases, leaving 15 bases between them.

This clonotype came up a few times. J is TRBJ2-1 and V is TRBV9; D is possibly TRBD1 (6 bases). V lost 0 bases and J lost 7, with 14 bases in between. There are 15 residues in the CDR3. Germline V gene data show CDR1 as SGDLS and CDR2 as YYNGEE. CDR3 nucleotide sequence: TGTGCCAGCAGCGTAGGAGGGGGAGTGTCTAATGAGCAGTTCTTC. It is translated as CASSVGGGVSNEQFF.

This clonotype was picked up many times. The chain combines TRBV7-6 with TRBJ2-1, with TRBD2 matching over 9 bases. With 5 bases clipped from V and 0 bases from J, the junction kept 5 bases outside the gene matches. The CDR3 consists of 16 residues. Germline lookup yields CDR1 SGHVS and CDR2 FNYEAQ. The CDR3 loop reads CASSLLAGSSYNEQFF. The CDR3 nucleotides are TGTGCCAGCAGCCTCCTAGCGGGAAGCTCCTACAATGAGCAGTTCTTC.

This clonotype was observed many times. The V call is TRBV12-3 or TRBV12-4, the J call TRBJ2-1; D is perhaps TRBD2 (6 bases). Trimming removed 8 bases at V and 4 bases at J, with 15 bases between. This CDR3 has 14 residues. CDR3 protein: CASGGLPPYNEQFF. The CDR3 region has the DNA TGTGCCAGCGGGGGACTCCCCCCGTACAATGAGCAGTTCTTC.